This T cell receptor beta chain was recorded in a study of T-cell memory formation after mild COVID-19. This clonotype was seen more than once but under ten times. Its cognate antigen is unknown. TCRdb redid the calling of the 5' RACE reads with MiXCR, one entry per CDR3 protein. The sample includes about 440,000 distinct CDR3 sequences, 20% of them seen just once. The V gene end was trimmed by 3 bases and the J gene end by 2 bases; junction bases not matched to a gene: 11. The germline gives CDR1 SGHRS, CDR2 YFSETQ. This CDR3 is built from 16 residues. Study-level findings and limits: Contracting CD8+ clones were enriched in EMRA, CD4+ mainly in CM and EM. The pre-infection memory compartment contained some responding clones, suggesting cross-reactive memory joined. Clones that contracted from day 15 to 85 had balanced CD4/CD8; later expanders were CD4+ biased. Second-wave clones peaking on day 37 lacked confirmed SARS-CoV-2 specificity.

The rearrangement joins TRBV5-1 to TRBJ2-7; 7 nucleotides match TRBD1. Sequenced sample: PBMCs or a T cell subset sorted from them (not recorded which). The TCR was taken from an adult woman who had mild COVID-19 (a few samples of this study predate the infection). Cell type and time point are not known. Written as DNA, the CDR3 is TGCGCCAGCAGCTCAACCACAGGGGTAGACCCCTACGAGCAGTACTTC. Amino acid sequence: CASSSTTGVDPYEQYF.